Listed below are T cell receptor beta chains from one sample, sequenced in a study of CD8 T cells in Susac syndrome. TCRdb re-analysed the immunoSEQ multiplex PCR reads in MiXCR, keeping a single row per CDR3 protein. This sample has about 73,000 distinct CDR3 sequences, with just under 95% found just once. Input material: CD8+ T cells from PBMCs. Receptors were obtained from a human donor with multiple sclerosis. The CDR3 runs from the conserved cysteine through the conserved F or W.

>TRBJ2-7|TRBV30
CAWRASYEQYF
>TRBJ2-1|TRBV13
CASSKGLAGYNNEQFF
>TRBJ2-7|TRBV12-3/TRBV12-4
CASSPDYNYEQYF
>TRBJ1-1|TRBV29-1
CSVQPTPTEAFF
>TRBJ2-2|TRBV9
CASSSPGLAGESGELFF
>TRBJ2-5|TRBV20-1
CSARGIRELVETQYF
>TRBJ1-2|TRBV24-1
CATTSIGGGGYTF
>TRBJ1-2|TRBV5-1
CASTPGFNYGYTF
>TRBJ2-1|TRBV29-1
CSVWRGDRGTPEQFF
>TRBJ1-2|TRBV7-9
CASSLGGVTDGYTF
>TRBJ2-3|TRBV25-1
CASSVPSGREYF
>TRBJ2-2|TRBV6-5
CASSYYSDSIANTGELFF
>TRBJ1-1|TRBV5-6
CASSLMREITEAFF
>TRBJ2-1|TRBV18
CASSPPLAVTYNEQFF
>TRBJ2-1|TRBV27
CASRVGTIAYNEQFF
>TRBJ2-1|TRBV7-9
CASSSMSGDYNEQFF
>TRBJ1-4|TRBV15
CATSRDRGSFLFF
>TRBJ2-2|TRBV15
CATSYPGRDTGELFF
>TRBJ1-5|TRBV4-1
CASSQGPGGGPQHF
>TRBJ1-4|TRBV7-8
CASSPSASTYEKLFF
>TRBJ1-5|TRBV5-1
CARWTGGQPQHF
>TRBJ2-5|TRBV6-6
CASSPLLQETQYF
>TRBJ2-3|TRBV13
CASSSTSDNTDTQYF
>TRBJ2-1|TRBV7-7
CASSLGGGTYNEQFF
>TRBJ1-1|TRBV2
CASSEMAGTLNTEAFF
>TRBJ2-7|TRBV19
CATRDTRTSGRGREQYF
>TRBJ2-1|TRBV11-2
CASSLGVRNEQFF
>TRBJ2-7|TRBV27
CASSPRLDYEQYF
>TRBJ2-7|TRBV5-6
CASSLARRVISYEQYF
>TRBJ2-5|TRBV6-5
CASSHPTSGRAGETQYF
>TRBJ2-1|TRBV9
CASSVDGRGYNEQFF
>TRBJ2-3|TRBV5-1
CASLLARATDTQYF
>TRBJ2-7|TRBV6-2/TRBV6-3
CASSQLTGSSYEQYF
>TRBJ2-1|TRBV7-8
CASSLPLGLNNEQFF
>TRBJ2-7|TRBV4-1
CASSSNRDFDEQYF
>TRBJ1-2|TRBV6-6
CASIYGGAYGYTF
>TRBJ2-6|TRBV6-5
CASTIAHRANVLTF
>TRBJ2-3|TRBV27
CASTNTDTQYF
>TRBJ2-5|TRBV5-1
CASSTDRAGKETQYF
>TRBJ2-5|TRBV5-6
CASSLDETQYF
>TRBJ2-7|TRBV7-2
CASSLAGFTSYEQYF
>TRBJ1-1|TRBV27
CASSLLGQVNTEAFF
>TRBJ2-2|TRBV4-1
CASSRREHTGELFF
>TRBJ2-5|TRBV7-2
CASSLGWRLQETQYF
>TRBJ1-1|TRBV15
CATSEVNTEAFF
>TRBJ2-1|TRBV29-1
CSVYTGTGGCNEQFF
>TRBJ2-7|TRBV2
CASSPDRSSSYEQYF
>TRBJ1-1|TRBV6-4
CASSSTDNTEAFF
>TRBJ2-1|TRBV7-8
CASSLALRSEQFF
>TRBJ1-2|TRBV5-1
CASSTDGAEGYTF
>TRBJ2-7|TRBV5-4
CASSLPRGEQYF
>TRBJ2-2|TRBV19
CASSLGTGTGELFF
>TRBJ1-4|TRBV29-1
CSVEGQINEKLFF
>TRBJ2-3|TRBV14
CASSQDIVDRNTDTQYF